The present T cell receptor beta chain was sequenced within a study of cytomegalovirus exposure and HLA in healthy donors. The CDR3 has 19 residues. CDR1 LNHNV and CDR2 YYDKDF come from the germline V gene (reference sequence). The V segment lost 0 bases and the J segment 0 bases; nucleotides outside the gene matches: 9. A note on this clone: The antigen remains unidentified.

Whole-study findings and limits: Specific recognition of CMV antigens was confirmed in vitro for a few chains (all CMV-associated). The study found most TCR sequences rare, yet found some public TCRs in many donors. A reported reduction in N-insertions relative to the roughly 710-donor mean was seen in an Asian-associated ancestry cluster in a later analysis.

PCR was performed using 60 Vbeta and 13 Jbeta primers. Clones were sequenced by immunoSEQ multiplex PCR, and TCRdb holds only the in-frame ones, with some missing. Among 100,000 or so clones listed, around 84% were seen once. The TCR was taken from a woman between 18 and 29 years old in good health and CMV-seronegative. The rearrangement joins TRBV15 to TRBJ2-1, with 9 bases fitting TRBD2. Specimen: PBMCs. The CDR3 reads CATSRDTRSSGVSYNEQFF. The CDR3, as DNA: TGTGCCACCAGCAGAGATACCCGATCTAGCGGGGTCTCCTACAATGAGCAGTTCTTC.